Below, one TCR beta chain is given with its context. This sample is drawn from a study of T cell changes during pregnancy in multiple sclerosis. TCRdb's copy holds only in-frame clones and misses some; the assay was immunoSEQ multiplex PCR. The sample lists 70,000 to 80,000 clones, just under 95% seen once, with roughly 3.7% in the top ten. Germline CDR1 and CDR2: MNHNS and SASEGT. V dropped 6 bases and J dropped 1 base, with 13 bases sitting between them. CDR3 length: 15 residues. This TCR was recovered from a female donor in good health, enrolled as a control in a pregnancy study. This chain connects TRBV6-1 to TRBJ1-3; maybe TRBD1 (6 bases). The sample consisted of peripheral blood, taken after pregnancy. CDR3 DNA: TGTGCCAGCAGCGTGGAACAGGGATCTGGAAACACCATATATTTT. Amino acids: CASSVEQGSGNTIYF.